The clone carrying this TCR beta chain was recorded at least ten times. What it binds is not known. The data belong to a study of beta chain features in type 1 diabetes. At the level of the study: The patients were much like the healthy donors in age, gender and cell yields.

Whole-study findings and limits: HLA influence on TCRB rearrangement stayed unresolved here.

Expressed TCRB transcripts were sequenced because the entire RNA isolate underwent reverse transcription. Deep immunoSEQ sequencing covered naive, central memory and regulatory T cell samples. Clones were read by immunoSEQ multiplex PCR, and TCRdb kept only the in-frame ones, dropping some. The sample shows roughly 140,000 clones, 6.9% of them seen only once. Over 95% purity was reached by all sorted populations. The sequence came from a woman aged 25 to 45 in good health. Sequencing was performed on central memory CD4+ T cells from blood.

The CDR3 DNA is TGTGCCAGCTCACCGACAGCGGGAGGAGAGACCCAGTACTTC. It encodes CASSPTAGGETQYF. V usage is TRBV18 and J usage is TRBJ2-5; 9 bases fit TRBD2. The germline gives CDR1 KGHSH, CDR2 LQKENI. The J segment lost 4 bases and the V segment lost 3 bases, leaving 3 bases of the junction unmatched. The CDR3 sequence is 14 residues long.